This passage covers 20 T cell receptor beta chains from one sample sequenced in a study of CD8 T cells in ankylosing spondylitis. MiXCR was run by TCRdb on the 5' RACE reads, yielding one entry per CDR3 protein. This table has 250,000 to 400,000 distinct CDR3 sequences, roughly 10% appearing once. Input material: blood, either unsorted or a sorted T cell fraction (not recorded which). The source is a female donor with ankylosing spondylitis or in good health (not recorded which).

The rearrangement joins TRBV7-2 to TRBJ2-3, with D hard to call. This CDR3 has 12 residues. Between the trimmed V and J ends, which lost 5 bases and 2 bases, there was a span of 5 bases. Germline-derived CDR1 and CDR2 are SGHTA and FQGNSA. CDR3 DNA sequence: TGTGCCAGCAGCAGGGTCACAGATACGCAGTATTTT. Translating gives CASSRVTDTQYF.

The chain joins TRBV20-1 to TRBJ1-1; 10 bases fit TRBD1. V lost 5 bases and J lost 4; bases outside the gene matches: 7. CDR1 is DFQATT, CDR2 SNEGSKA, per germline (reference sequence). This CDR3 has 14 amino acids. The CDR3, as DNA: TGCAGTGCTTCCGACAGGGGGCATCGCACTGAAGCTTTCTTT. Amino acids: CSASDRGHRTEAFF.

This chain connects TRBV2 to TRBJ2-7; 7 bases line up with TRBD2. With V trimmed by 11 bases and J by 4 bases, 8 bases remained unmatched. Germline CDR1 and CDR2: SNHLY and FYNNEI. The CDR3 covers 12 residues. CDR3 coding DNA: TGTGCCTATGGGGGGGGAGCTTACGAGCAGTACTTC. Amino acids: CAYGGGAYEQYF. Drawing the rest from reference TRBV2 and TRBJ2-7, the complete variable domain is EPEVTQTPSHQVTQMGQEVILRCVPISNHLYFYWYRQILGQKVEFLVSFYNNEISEKSEIFDDQFSVERPDGSNFTLKIRSTKLEDSAMYFCAYGGGAYEQYFGPGTRLTVT.

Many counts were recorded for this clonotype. DNA for the CDR3: TGTGCCAGCAGTTTATTTCAAGCAGGGATCACAGATACGCAGTATTTT. This codes for CASSLFQAGITDTQYF. This chain connects TRBV12-3 or TRBV12-4 to TRBJ2-3; D is possibly TRBD1 (5 bases). V lost 2 bases and J 2 bases, leaving 14 bases between the germline ends. CDR3 length: 16 amino acids.

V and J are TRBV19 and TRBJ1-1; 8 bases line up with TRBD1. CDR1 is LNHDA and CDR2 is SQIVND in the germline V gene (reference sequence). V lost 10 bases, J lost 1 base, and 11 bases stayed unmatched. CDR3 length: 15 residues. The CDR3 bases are TGTGCCACGACGTCTATAGGACAGGGGAACACTGAAGCTTTCTTT. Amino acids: CATTSIGQGNTEAFF. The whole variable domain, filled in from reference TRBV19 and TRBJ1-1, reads DGGITQSPKYLFRKEGQNVTLSCEQNLNHDAMYWYRQDPGQGLRLIYYSQIVNDFQKGDIAEGYSVSREKKESFPLTVTSAQKNPTAFYLCATTSIGQGNTEAFFGQGTRLTVV.

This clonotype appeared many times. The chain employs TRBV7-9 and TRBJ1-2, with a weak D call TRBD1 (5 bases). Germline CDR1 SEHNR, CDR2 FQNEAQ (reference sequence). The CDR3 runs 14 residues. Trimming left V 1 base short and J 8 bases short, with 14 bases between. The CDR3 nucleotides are TGTGCCAGCAGCTTAGTCGGCAGGGAGATCGGCTACACCTTC. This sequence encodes CASSLVGREIGYTF.

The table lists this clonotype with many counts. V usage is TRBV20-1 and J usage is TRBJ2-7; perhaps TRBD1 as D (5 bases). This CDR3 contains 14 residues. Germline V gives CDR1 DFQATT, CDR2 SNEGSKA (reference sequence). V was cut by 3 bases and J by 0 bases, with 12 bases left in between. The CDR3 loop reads CSASKQDLSYEQYF. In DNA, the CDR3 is TGCAGTGCTAGTAAACAGGATCTCTCCTACGAGCAGTACTTC.

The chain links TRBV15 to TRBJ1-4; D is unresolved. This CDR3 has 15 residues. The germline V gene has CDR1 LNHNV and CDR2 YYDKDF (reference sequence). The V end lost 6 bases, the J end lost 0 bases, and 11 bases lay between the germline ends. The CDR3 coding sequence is TGTGCCACCAGTAGCAGACCCCCAACTAATGAAAAACTGTTTTTT. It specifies CATSSRPPTNEKLFF.

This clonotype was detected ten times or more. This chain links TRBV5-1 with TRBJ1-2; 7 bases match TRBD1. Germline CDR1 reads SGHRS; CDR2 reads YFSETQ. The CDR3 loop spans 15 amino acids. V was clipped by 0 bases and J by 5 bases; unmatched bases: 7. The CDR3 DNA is TGCGCCAGCAGCTTGGGGACCGGGACAGCGTATGGCTACACCTTC. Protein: CASSLGTGTAYGYTF.

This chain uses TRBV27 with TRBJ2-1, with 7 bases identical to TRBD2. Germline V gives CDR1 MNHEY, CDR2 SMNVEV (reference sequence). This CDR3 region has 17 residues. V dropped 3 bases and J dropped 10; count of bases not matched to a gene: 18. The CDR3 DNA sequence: TGTGCCAGCAGTTTCGATGAGCGGGGCCCTACCCGGGGGGAGCAGTTCTTC. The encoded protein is CASSFDERGPTRGEQFF.

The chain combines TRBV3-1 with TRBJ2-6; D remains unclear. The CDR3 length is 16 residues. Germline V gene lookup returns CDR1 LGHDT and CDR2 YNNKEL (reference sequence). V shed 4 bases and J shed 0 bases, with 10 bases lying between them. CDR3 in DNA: TGTGCCAGCAGCCCTTTCGACCGCTCTGGGGCCAACGTCCTGACTTTC. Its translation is CASSPFDRSGANVLTF.

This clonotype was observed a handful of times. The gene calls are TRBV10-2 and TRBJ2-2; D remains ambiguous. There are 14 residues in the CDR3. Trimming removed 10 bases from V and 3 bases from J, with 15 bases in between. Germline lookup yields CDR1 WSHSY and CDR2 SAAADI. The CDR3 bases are TGCGCCACACAACGAGAAAGGGACACCGGGGAGCTGTTTTTT. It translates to CATQRERDTGELFF.

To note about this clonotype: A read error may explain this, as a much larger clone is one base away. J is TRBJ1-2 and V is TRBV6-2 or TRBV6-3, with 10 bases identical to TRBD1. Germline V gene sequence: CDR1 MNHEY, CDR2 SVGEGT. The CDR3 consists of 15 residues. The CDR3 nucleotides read TGTGCCAGCAGTTCCCAGACAGGGGGCGACTATGGCTACTCCTTC. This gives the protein CASSSQTGGDYGYSF.

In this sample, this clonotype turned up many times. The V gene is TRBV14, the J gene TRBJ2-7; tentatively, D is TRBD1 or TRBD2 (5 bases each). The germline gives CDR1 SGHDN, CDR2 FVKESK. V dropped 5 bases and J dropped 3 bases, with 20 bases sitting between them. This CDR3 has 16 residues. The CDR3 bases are TGTGCCAGCAGCTTCGAACCCCGGGACGGATACTACGAGCAGTACTTC. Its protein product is CASSFEPRDGYYEQYF.

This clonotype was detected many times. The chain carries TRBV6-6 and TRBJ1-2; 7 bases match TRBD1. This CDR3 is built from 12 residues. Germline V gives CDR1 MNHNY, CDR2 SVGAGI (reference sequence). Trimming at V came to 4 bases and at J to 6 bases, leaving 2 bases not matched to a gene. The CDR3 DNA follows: TGTGCCAGCAGTTTCGGGACAGATGGCTACACCTTC. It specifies CASSFGTDGYTF.

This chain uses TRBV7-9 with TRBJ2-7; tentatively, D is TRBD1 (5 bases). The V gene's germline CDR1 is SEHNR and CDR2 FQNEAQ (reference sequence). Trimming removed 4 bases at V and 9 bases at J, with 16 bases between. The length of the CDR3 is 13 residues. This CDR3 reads CASSSTQGERQYF. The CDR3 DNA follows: TGTGCCAGCAGCTCGACTCAGGGTGAGCGGCAGTACTTC.

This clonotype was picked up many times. The DNA of the CDR3 is TGTGCCAGCAGCGTAGCTCCCCCGGGACATAGTTACAATGAGCAGTTCTTC. This encodes CASSVAPPGHSYNEQFF. The chain combines TRBV9 with TRBJ2-1; D is possibly TRBD1 (6 bases). Germline CDR1 reads SGDLS; CDR2 reads YYNGEE. The CDR3 covers 17 residues. V shed 0 bases and J shed 4 bases, with 17 bases lying between them.

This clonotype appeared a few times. The CDR3 loop reads CASSPQALAGGSSYNEQFF. The CDR3 nucleotides read TGTGCCAGCAGCCCGCAAGCCCTAGCGGGGGGGAGCTCCTACAATGAGCAGTTCTTC. The chain joins TRBV4-2 to TRBJ2-1; 12 bases are shared with TRBD2. Trimming at V came to 4 bases and at J to 0 bases, leaving 10 bases not matched to a gene. The CDR3 is 19 residues long. Germline CDR1 and CDR2: LGHNA and YNFKEQ.

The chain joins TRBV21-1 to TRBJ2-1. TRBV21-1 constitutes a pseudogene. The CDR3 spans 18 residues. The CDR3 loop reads CASSKGSSEREPSNEQFF. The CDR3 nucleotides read TGTGCCAGCAGCAAAGGATCTTCGGAGCGGGAGCCCTCCAATGAGCAGTTCTTC.

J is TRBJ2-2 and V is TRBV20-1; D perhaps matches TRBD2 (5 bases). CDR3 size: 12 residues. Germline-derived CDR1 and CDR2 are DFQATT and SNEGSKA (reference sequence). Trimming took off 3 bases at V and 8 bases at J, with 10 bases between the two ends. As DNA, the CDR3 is TGCAGTGCTAGCTCGGGGTGGGGGGAGCTGTTTTTT. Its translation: CSASSGWGELFF.